This T cell receptor (beta chain) was observed in a study of OX40 agonist ivuxolimab in advanced cancers. Study-wide context: Ivuxolimab, which targeted the costimulatory receptor OX40 (CD134), was an agonistic, fully human IgG2 monoclonal antibody. Intravenous ivuxolimab was administered to patients every 2 weeks at six dose levels: 0.01, 0.1, 0.3, 1.5, 3 and 10 mg/kg. Of the roughly 54 patients in dose escalation, approximately 20 had hepatocellular carcinoma, some 15 had melanoma, 9 had renal cell carcinoma and 9 had head and neck cancer. The dose-escalation cohort was roughly 87% male with a mean age of around 62 years, ranging from roughly 20 to 80. Prior anti-PD-1, anti-PD-L1 or anti-CTLA-4 therapy was permitted, and checkpoint inhibitors had been received by roughly two fifths of dose-escalation patients. Three dose-escalation patients achieved partial responses, one with hepatocellular carcinoma and two with cutaneous melanoma. The purpose of peripheral TCRbeta sequencing was to test whether ivuxolimab changed TCR sequence diversity and led to clonal T-cell expansion. The paper describes the monotherapy dose-escalation part (N = 52 patients) of the phase I trial of ivuxolimab. General study outcomes and caveats: Clonal expansion of both CD4+ and CD8+ blood T cells was observed from baseline to week 6 at doses 0.1 to 3.0 mg/kg. In the 0.1-3.0 mg/kg groups, partial responders had among the lowest normalized peripheral clonal expansion, particularly in CD8+ T cells. On average, CD8+ T cells showed more expanded clones than CD4+ T cells after ivuxolimab. Low levels of normalized T-cell clonal expansion were also seen in some patients who did not respond. Antigen specificity was not determined for the clonally expanded peripheral T cells.

About this clone itself: There is no known antigen for this receptor. No clone much larger than this one lies a single base away; base qualities are absent.

Genomic DNA was isolated from the sorted cells so that the TCRbeta CDR3 region could be sequenced. TCRbeta CDR3 regions were sequenced using the immunoSEQ Assay. TCRdb carries this immuneACCESS record with in-frame sequences only. Its versions omit some clonotypes, under half of them owing to an unresolved V gene in the studies checked, with the rest unexplained. This sample comprises tens of thousands of clones, about 73% of them detected only once. The ten top clones hold roughly 5.4% of the sample. The trial excluded patients who had a history of autoimmune disease or were on systemic immunosuppression. Peripheral blood for TCR sequencing was collected from all dose cohorts at baseline, on cycle 4 day 1, and on cycle 7 day 1. The samples were drawn from a first-in-human, open-label, multicenter phase I dose-escalation trial of ivuxolimab. The trial enrolled adults with locally advanced or metastatic head and neck squamous cell, hepatocellular, melanoma or renal cell carcinoma. Before TCR sequencing, CD4+ T cells and CD8+ T cells were sorted from peripheral blood as separate populations.

This material consisted of CD4+ or CD8+ T cells sorted from blood, taken in a trial of the OX40 agonist ivuxolimab. This TCR was sampled from an adult with an advanced solid tumor such as melanoma, head and neck, liver or kidney cancer.

This receptor has the CDR3 CASSVVGSSGETQYF. The sequenced DNA is TGTGCCAGCAGCGTAGTAGGGTCTAGCGGAGAGACCCAGTACTTC. The chain links TRBV9 with TRBJ2-5, with 7 bases aligning to TRBD2. For CDR1 and CDR2, the germline V gene lists SGDLS and YYNGEE. Germline trimming: 0 bases from V, 4 bases from J; junction bases outside gene matches: 6. The CDR3 holds 15 amino acids from the cysteine to the phenylalanine. Only CDR3 DNA remains: 45 bases, in frame from the first base.